This T cell receptor (beta chain) originates from a study of T cell repertoires in cytomegalovirus infection. Study results and limitations: Carriers of CMV and the relevant HLA type were discriminated by public TCR beta frequency. The response measured ex vivo was dominated by TCR beta clonotypes (HLA-C-restricted and CMV-specific).

TCRdb re-analysed the reads in MiXCR, keeping a single row per CDR3 protein. The data show fewer than 1,000,000 distinct CDR3 sequences, roughly 31% seen once. This clonotype was seen a single time. Its antigen is as yet unknown. The specimen comprised cultured CD8+ T cells from PBMCs, sampled from culture after CMV antigen stimulation. This sequence was found in a human donor in good health (CMV status not recorded). Some clones in this sample may be carry-over from other donors' samples.

CDR3 nucleotide sequence: TGTGCCACCAGGCAGGGCCGAGAAGCTTTCTTT. Protein: CATRQGREAFF. V and J are TRBV27 and TRBJ1-1, with D possibly being TRBD1 (5 bases). The CDR3 runs to 11 residues. Germline V CDR1 and CDR2: MNHEY, SMNVEV (reference sequence). V was trimmed by 10 bases and J by 8 bases, leaving 14 bases between them.